These T cell receptor beta chains were read from a single sample in a study of T cell responses to AZD1222 COVID-19 vaccine. The protocol was immunoSEQ multiplex PCR, while the TCRdb copy is restricted to in-frame clones and leaves out a portion. The data show 150,000 to 200,000 clones, roughly 92% seen once. Sequenced here: peripheral blood, sampled on day 0 of AZD1222 vaccination. Every receptor here comes from an adult in good health. The conserved cysteine and the conserved F or W are not part of the CDR3 here. Each record gives: V gene, J gene, CDR3 protein.

>TRBV5-1|TRBJ2-3
ASSPQQGHATDTQY
>TRBV3-1/TRBV3-2|TRBJ2-5
ASSNFNRGPRGTQY
>TRBV18|TRBJ2-1
ASSHGHLEGNEQF
>TRBV28|TRBJ1-1
ATRGFSQNTEAF
>TRBV19|TRBJ1-1
ASTRQMNTEAF
>TRBV18|TRBJ1-1
ASSPAVEAF
>TRBV5-1|TRBJ2-7
ASSLAASGPYEQY
>TRBV27|TRBJ2-7
ASSLRGGGEQY
>TRBV29-1|TRBJ2-1
SVVKRQLNNEQF
>TRBV2|TRBJ1-1
ASSWGGGGGLNTEAF
>TRBV21-1|TRBJ1-2
ASSKALREVGNYGYT
>TRBV19|TRBJ2-2
ASSGRAYTGELF
>TRBV27|TRBJ2-1
ASSPVGRSYNEQF
>TRBV7-9|TRBJ2-1
ASSPPGQGAGEQF
>TRBV30|TRBJ2-2
AWATGTSGRAVGELF
>TRBV11-2|TRBJ2-7
ASSSIVRTRSYEQY
>TRBV7-9|TRBJ1-1
ASSLAGRGENTEAF
>TRBV2|TRBJ1-5
AKGTENQPQH
>TRBV6-2/TRBV6-3|TRBJ2-7
ASSRRDFKNYEQY
>TRBV28|TRBJ1-2
ASSLAQDYGYT
>TRBV10-3|TRBJ2-3
ATCRQGSTDTQY
>TRBV19|TRBJ2-7
ASRGLAGSYEQY
>TRBV19|TRBJ2-3
ASSIATGGADTQY
>TRBV7-8|TRBJ1-5
ASSPLRGESQPQH
>TRBV18|TRBJ1-1
ASSPAGQTEAF
>TRBV28|TRBJ2-1
ASTTGGQINEQF
>TRBV7-9|TRBJ2-1
ASSFASGSNSGSYNEQF
>TRBV3-1/TRBV3-2|TRBJ1-4
ASSRPHGEKLF
>TRBV2|TRBJ1-2
ASSTVGGST
>TRBV30|TRBJ2-4
AWSARTGVLSIQY
>TRBV28|TRBJ1-1
ASSFQGLDRADTEAF
>TRBV3-1/TRBV3-2|TRBJ2-1
ASSFREGESYNEQF
>TRBV5-4|TRBJ1-6
ASSSGGAPGGNSPLH
>TRBV5-8|TRBJ1-3
ASTLTPGNTIY
>TRBV7-8|TRBJ1-5
ASSFSSAGYLNQPQH
>TRBV19|TRBJ1-5
ASTAGGPYQPQH
>TRBV5-5|TRBJ1-2
ASSALTDYGYT
>TRBV28|TRBJ1-4
ASTDSSGAGEKLF
>TRBV30|TRBJ2-7
AWSVFSSYEQY
>TRBV12-3/TRBV12-4|TRBJ2-2
ASTTTGELF